Included here is one TCR beta chain sequence, with context. The target antigen is unknown. This CDR3 region has 20 residues. Trimming left V 0 bases short and J 1 base short, with 25 bases between. Germline CDR1 and CDR2: SGHRS and YFSETQ. The record originates from a study of shared clonotypes between healthy human individuals. Across the study: A donor's plate count was three for CD4 naive and three for CD4 memory; CD8 naive had two and CD8 memory one. Study results and caveats: Several donors held 4.5% to 5% of naive CD4 clonotypes in common.

Produced via immunoSEQ multiplex PCR; TCRdb's table is partial and in-frame only. Here the sample spans hundreds of thousands of clones, 90% to 96% being singletons. This TCR was recovered from a woman in her 30s in good health. The chain carries TRBV5-1 and TRBJ1-1; perhaps TRBD1 as D (5 bases). The sample was naive CD4+ T cells sorted from blood. Documented subset: CD45RA+ positively selected. The CDR3 DNA reads as TGCGCCAGCAGCTTGGGAGCCCTGAAAGGGGCCCTCCCATCGAACACTGAAGCTTTCTTT. It yields the protein CASSLGALKGALPSNTEAFF.